Listed below are T cell receptor beta chains from one sample, sequenced in a study of a mutant IDH1 vaccine in newly diagnosed glioma. These receptors have no known antigen. TCRdb's copy holds only in-frame clones and misses some; the assay was immunoSEQ multiplex PCR. The sample contains about 50,000 clones, around four fifths of which appear only once. The source material was PBMCs, sampled from a glioma patient whose treatment included an IDH1 peptide vaccine. These receptors were collected from a man aged 50 to 59 with glioma. The CDR3 runs from the conserved cysteine through the conserved F or W. Fields, in order: J gene, V gene, D gene, clone size, CDR3 length, CDR3 DNA, CDR3 protein. The D gene is left open where the match is weak. Clone size is stated in some rows and not others, as once, few, many or a class when expanded.

TRBJ2-7 TRBV5-1 TRBD1 NA 15 TGCGCCAGCAGCCCGGGGACAGGGGGCTCCTACGAGCAGTACTTC CASSPGTGGSYEQYF
TRBJ2-5 TRBV5-1 NA NA 15 TGCGCCAGCAGCAGACTGGACCCGCTGGGGGAGACCCAGTACTTC CASSRLDPLGETQYF
TRBJ2-4 TRBV11-3 NA NA 14 TGTGCCAGCAGCTTAACGGCGGGATCCAACATTCAGTACTTC CASSLTAGSNIQYF
TRBJ2-1 TRBV6-5 TRBD2 NA 15 TGTGCCAGTAGGACTAGCGGGAGCTCCTACAATGAGCAGTTCTTC CASRTSGSSYNEQFF
TRBJ2-7 TRBV28 NA NA 13 TGTGCCAGCAGCCCACAACCACCCTACGAGCAGTACTTC CASSPQPPYEQYF
TRBJ1-1 TRBV5-1 TRBD1 once 17 TGCGCCAGCAGCGGAGGCCTAGGAGGGACAGGGATTACTGAAGCTTTCTTT CASSGGLGGTGITEAFF
TRBJ2-2 TRBV29-1 TRBD1 NA 12 TGCAGCGGAGGGACAGGGGTCGGGGAGCTGTTTTTT CSGGTGVGELFF
TRBJ2-7 TRBV6-1 NA NA 15 TGTGCCAGCAGTGAAGCATGGGGTAGAGCCTACGAGCAGTACTTC CASSEAWGRAYEQYF
TRBJ1-3 TRBV7-9 NA NA 14 TGTGCCAGCAGTCAACGGATATCTGGAAACACCATATATTTT CASSQRISGNTIYF
TRBJ1-5 TRBV6-1 NA NA 14 TGTGCCAGCAGTGAATTGGACACCAATCAGCCCCAGCATTTT CASSELDTNQPQHF
TRBJ1-2 TRBV30 NA NA 12 TGTGCCTGGAGTCCGGGTAACTATGGCTACACCTTC CAWSPGNYGYTF
TRBJ2-2 TRBV11-3 TRBD1 NA 15 TGTGCCAGCAGCCCCCGGACAGGAAACACCGGGGAGCTGTTTTTT CASSPRTGNTGELFF
TRBJ1-5 TRBV30 NA NA 14 TGTGCCTGGAGTGCAGGGGTGGGCAATCAGCCCCAGCATTTT CAWSAGVGNQPQHF
TRBJ1-1 TRBV30 NA NA 12 TGTGCCTGGAGCTTGGCAGACACTGAAGCTTTCTTT CAWSLADTEAFF
TRBJ2-5 TRBV5-4 NA few 15 TGTGCCAGCAGCCCTGGCGGTAGCGGTGGGGAGACCCAGTACTTC CASSPGGSGGETQYF
TRBJ1-1 TRBV5-6 NA few 13 TGTGCCAGCAGGGGGGGGAGGGTCTCTGAAGCTTTCTTT CASRGGRVSEAFF
TRBJ1-1 TRBV9 NA NA 13 TGTGCCAGCAGCGTACAATTGGACACTGAAGCTTTCTTT CASSVQLDTEAFF
TRBJ1-2 TRBV5-4 NA NA 14 TGTGCCAGCAGCTTGGCCAGGGGCAGGGACTCTAACACCTTC CASSLARGRDSNTF
TRBJ1-5 TRBV27 NA NA 15 TGTGCCAGCAGTTTTGGTAGAGGGAGCAATCAGCCCCAGCATTTT CASSFGRGSNQPQHF
TRBJ2-2 TRBV19 NA NA 17 TGTGCCAGTAGTATAGATCTCGGAGGGGTCGGCACCGGGGAGCTGTTTTTT CASSIDLGGVGTGELFF
TRBJ1-2 TRBV5-1 NA NA 13 TGCGCCAGCAGCTTGGCCCAGAACTATGGCTACACCTTC CASSLAQNYGYTF
TRBJ1-6 TRBV10-3 NA NA 16 TGTGCCATCAGTGAGCGGAGGGGGGCAAGGGAATCACCCCTCCACTTT CAISERRGARESPLHF
TRBJ2-2 TRBV12-5 NA NA 15 TGTGCTAGTGGTTTATCTGGGACTCTTACCGGGGAGCTGTTTTTT CASGLSGTLTGELFF
TRBJ1-5 TRBV6-5 TRBD1 once 13 TGTGCCAGCAGTCCTCGACAGGGTTTGACCCAGCATTTT CASSPRQGLTQHF
TRBJ2-3 TRBV5-4 TRBD2 NA 16 TGTGCCAGCAGCCCGGACTACGGGACTAGCGTTGATACGCAGTATTTT CASSPDYGTSVDTQYF
TRBJ1-4 TRBV6-5 NA NA 14 TGTGCCAGCAGGGACAGTGCAACTAATGAAAAACTGTTTTTT CASRDSATNEKLFF
TRBJ1-5 TRBV30 NA NA 14 TGTGCCTGGAGTGTAGGGGCAGCCTTCCAGCCCCAGCATTTT CAWSVGAAFQPQHF
TRBJ2-7 TRBV18 TRBD1 NA 14 TGTGCCAGCTCGGGACGAGGGACAGGGGAGGAGCAGTACTTC CASSGRGTGEEQYF
TRBJ2-7 TRBV19 TRBD1 NA 13 TGTGCCAGTAGTGTCGGACAGGGTTACGAGCAGTACTTC CASSVGQGYEQYF
TRBJ2-4 TRBV7-2 NA NA 14 TGTGCCAGCAGCTTCAACCTAGCCAAAAACATTCAGTACTTC CASSFNLAKNIQYF
TRBJ1-5 TRBV7-2 NA NA 16 TGTGCCAGCAGCTTAGTGGGCCCATATAGCAATCAGCCCCAGCATTTT CASSLVGPYSNQPQHF